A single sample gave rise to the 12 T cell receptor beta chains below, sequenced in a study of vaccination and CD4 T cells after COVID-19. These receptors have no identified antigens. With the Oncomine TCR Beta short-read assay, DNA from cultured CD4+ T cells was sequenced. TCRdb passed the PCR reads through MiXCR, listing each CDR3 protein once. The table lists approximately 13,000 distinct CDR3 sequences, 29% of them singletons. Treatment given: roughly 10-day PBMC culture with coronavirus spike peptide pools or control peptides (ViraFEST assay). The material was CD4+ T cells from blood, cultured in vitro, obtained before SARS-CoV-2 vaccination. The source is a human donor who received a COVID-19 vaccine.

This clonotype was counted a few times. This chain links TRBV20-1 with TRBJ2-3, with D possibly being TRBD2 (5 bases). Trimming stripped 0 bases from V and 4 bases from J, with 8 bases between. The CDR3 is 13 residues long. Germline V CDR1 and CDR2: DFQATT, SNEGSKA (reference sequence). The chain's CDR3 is CSARDHSADTQYF. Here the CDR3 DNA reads TGCAGTGCTAGAGATCATAGCGCAGATACGCAGTATTTT.

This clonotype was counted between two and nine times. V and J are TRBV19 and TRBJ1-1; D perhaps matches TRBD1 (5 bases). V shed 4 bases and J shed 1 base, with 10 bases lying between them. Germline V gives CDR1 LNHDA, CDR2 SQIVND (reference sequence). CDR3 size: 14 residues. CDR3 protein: CASSTLTANTEAFF. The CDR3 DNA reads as TGTGCCAGTAGTACTCTGACAGCGAACACTGAAGCTTTCTTT.

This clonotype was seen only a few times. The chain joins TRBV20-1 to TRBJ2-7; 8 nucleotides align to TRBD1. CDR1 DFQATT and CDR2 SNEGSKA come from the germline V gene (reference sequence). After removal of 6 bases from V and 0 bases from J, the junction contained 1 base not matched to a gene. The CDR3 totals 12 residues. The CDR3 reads CSATGASYEQYF. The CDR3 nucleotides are TGCAGTGCGACAGGGGCCTCCTACGAGCAGTACTTC.

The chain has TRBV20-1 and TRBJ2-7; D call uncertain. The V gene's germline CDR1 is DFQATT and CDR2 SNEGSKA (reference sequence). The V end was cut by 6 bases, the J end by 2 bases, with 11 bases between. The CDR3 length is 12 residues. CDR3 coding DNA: TGCAGTGCCCTCGGGTCGGCCTACGAGCAGTACTTC. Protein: CSALGSAYEQYF.

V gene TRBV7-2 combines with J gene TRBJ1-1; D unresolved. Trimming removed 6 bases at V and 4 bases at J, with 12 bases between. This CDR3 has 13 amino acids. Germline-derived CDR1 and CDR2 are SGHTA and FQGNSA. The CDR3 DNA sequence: TGTGCCAGCAGTTGGAGTCTGAGCACTGAAGCTTTCTTT. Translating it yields CASSWSLSTEAFF.

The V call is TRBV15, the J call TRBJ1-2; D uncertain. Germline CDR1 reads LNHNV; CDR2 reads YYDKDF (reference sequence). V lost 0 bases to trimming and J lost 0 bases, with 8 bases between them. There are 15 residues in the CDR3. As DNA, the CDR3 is TGTGCCACCAGCAGAGATATCAGCCCTAACTATGGCTACACCTTC. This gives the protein CATSRDISPNYGYTF.

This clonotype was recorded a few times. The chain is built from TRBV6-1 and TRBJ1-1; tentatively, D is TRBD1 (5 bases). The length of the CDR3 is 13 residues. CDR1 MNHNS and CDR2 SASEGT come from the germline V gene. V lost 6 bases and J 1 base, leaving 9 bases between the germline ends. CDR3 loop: CASSSGGNTEAFF. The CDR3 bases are TGTGCCAGCAGCTCGGGGGGGAACACTGAAGCTTTCTTT.

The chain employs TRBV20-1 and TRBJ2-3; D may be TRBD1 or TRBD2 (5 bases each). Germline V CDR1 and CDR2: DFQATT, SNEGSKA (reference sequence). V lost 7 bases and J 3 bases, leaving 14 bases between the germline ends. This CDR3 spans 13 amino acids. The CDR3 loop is CSGTGPLTDTQYF. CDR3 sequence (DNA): TGCAGTGGTACGGGACCTCTGACAGATACGCAGTATTTT.

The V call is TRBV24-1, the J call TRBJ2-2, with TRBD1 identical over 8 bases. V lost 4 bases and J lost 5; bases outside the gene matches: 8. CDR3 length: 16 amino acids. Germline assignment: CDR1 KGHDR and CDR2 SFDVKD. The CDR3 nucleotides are TGTGCCACCAGTGACCCTACAGGGGGTGGAACCGGGGAGCTGTTTTTT. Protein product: CATSDPTGGGTGELFF.

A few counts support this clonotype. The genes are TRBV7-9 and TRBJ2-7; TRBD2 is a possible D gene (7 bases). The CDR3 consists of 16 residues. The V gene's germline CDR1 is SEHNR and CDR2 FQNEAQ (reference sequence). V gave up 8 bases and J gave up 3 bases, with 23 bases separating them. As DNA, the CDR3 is TGTGCCAGCCGGGGGGCTCAGGAGCCGATCTACTACGAGCAGTACTTC. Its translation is CASRGAQEPIYYEQYF.

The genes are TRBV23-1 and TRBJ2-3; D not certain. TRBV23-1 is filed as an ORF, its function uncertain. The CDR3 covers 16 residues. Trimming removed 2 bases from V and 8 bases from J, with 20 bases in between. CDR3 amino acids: CASSQQSEAYPVTQYF. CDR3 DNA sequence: TGCGCCAGCAGTCAACAATCCGAGGCCTACCCTGTTACGCAGTATTTT.

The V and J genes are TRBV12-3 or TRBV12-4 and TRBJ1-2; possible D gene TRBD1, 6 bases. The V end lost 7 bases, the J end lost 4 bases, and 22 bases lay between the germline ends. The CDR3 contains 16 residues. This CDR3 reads CASNLITTRGLYGYTF. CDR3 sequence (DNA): TGTGCCAGCAATCTAATTACAACCAGGGGCCTCTATGGCTACACCTTC.